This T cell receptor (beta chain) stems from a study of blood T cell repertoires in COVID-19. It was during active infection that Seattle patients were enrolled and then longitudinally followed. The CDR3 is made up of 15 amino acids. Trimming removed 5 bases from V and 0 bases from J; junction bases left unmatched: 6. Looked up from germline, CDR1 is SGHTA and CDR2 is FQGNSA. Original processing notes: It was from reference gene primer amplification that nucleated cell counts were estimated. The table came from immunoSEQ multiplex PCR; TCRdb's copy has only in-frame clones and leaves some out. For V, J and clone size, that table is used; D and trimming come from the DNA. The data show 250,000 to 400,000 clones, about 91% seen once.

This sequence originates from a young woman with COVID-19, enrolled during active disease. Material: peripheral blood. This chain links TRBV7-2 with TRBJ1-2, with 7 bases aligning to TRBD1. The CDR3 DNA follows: TGTGCCAGCAGCCCGGACAGGTTGACTAACTATGGCTACACCTTC. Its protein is CASSPDRLTNYGYTF.